The 27 T cell receptor beta chains below were found in one sample sequenced in a study of T-cell reconstitution after alpha-beta-depleted transplantation in children. Researchers prepared the TCRbeta library using unique molecular identifiers, the study reports. TCRdb re-derived calls from the PCR reads in MiXCR, one entry per CDR3 protein. The sample holds over 150,000 distinct CDR3 sequences, 14% to 15% seen once. The sequenced sample was PBMCs from the stem cell graft donor, obtained from the stem cell graft. All receptors derive from a human donor who donated a stem cell graft to a child with acute lymphoblastic leukemia.

This clonotype was counted at least ten times. The chain has TRBV11-1 and TRBJ2-7; no clear D gene. The CDR3 is 14 amino acids. The germline gives CDR1 SGHAT, CDR2 FQDESV (reference sequence). V lost 1 base to trimming and J lost 6 bases, with 13 bases between them. CDR3 nucleotides: TGTGCCAGCAGCTTAGTAGGTCCGCTCGCCGAGCAGTACTTC. Translation gives CASSLVGPLAEQYF.

In this sample, this clonotype turned up many times. The V gene is TRBV5-1, the J gene TRBJ2-1; 9 positions agree with TRBD2. Per the germline V gene, CDR1 is SGHRS and CDR2 is YFSETQ. The CDR3 is 16 residues long. Trimming cost V 3 bases and J 5 bases; bases outside gene matches: 9. This chain's CDR3 is CASSWGLALNHNEQFF. As DNA, the CDR3 is TGCGCCAGCAGCTGGGGACTAGCCCTAAACCACAATGAGCAGTTCTTC.

The V gene is TRBV7-6, the J gene TRBJ2-5, with no clear D. Germline lookup yields CDR1 SGHVS and CDR2 FNYEAQ. With 1 base removed from V and 5 bases from J, the gap between germline ends came to 23 bases. The CDR3 has 18 residues. In nucleotides, the CDR3 is TGTGCCAGCAGCTTAGACGCCAGTCACTCCTTCGGTGTGGAGACCCAGTACTTC. This sequence encodes CASSLDASHSFGVETQYF.

This chain links TRBV5-1 with TRBJ2-3, with a possible D match to TRBD1 (6 bases). The CDR3 is made up of 17 amino acids. Germline CDR1 SGHRS, CDR2 YFSETQ. The V end was cut by 0 bases, the J end by 1 base, with 15 bases between. The CDR3 nucleotides read TGCGCCAGCAGCTTGGCCACAGGGCAGCTACGCACAGATACGCAGTATTTT. Protein product: CASSLATGQLRTDTQYF.

Ten or more counts support this clonotype. The rearrangement links TRBV6-1 to TRBJ2-3; D could derive from TRBD1 or TRBD2 (5 bases each). The germline gives CDR1 MNHNS, CDR2 SASEGT. The CDR3 extends over 14 amino acids. Trimming left V 6 bases short and J 4 bases short, with 14 bases between. The CDR3 region is CASSPPGAPDTQYF. CDR3 in DNA: TGTGCCAGCAGCCCCCCCGGGGCTCCAGATACGCAGTATTTT.

This clonotype was detected ten times or more. V gene TRBV29-1 combines with J gene TRBJ2-1; D ambiguous. Germline lookup yields CDR1 SQVTM and CDR2 ANQGSEA. V gave up 4 bases and J gave up 2 bases, with 3 bases separating them. The CDR3 is 11 residues long. The CDR3 nucleotides are TGCAGCGTTGCGACCTACAATGAGCAGTTCTTC. It codes for CSVATYNEQFF.

This clonotype has only a few counts. The chain uses TRBV5-1 and TRBJ2-1; 8 bases map to TRBD2. J was trimmed by 5 bases and V by 0 bases; bases with no gene match: 10. CDR1 is SGHRS, CDR2 YFSETQ, per germline. The CDR3 spans 17 residues. The chain's CDR3 is CASSLGAGGRTDNEQFF. The CDR3 DNA is TGCGCCAGCAGCTTGGGGGCCGGCGGGAGGACCGACAATGAGCAGTTCTTC.

This clonotype was recorded many times. The chain employs TRBV5-1 and TRBJ2-7; tentative D call: TRBD1 (6 bases). This CDR3 is built from 15 residues. Trimming cost V 6 bases and J 5 bases, with 21 bases left between them. CDR1 is SGHRS and CDR2 is YFSETQ in the germline V gene. The CDR3 region has the DNA TGCGCCAGCAACCTCTTCCTGGGGGCTGATCACGAGCAGTACTTC. Translating gives CASNLFLGADHEQYF. The entire variable domain, with the rest obtained from reference TRBV5-1 and TRBJ2-7, is as follows: KAGVTQTPRYLIKTRGQQVTLSCSPISGHRSVSWYQQTPGQGLQFLFEYFSETQRNKGNFPGRFSGRQFSNSRSEMNVSTLELGDSALYLCASNLFLGADHEQYFGPGTRLTVT.

As concerns this clonotype: This could be a read error, since a much larger clone is one nucleotide away. The chain combines TRBV7-9 with TRBJ1-1; no firm D call. The CDR3 extends over 14 amino acids. Germline CDR1 is SEHNR and CDR2 is FQNEAQ (reference sequence). The CDR3 sequence: CASSGTKWNTEPFF. The DNA for the CDR3 is TGTGCCAGCAGCGGAACCAAATGGAACACTGAACCTTTCTTT.

This clonotype was recorded at least ten times. The chain combines TRBV24-1 with TRBJ2-5, with D unclear. Trimming cost V 4 bases and J 3 bases, with 11 bases left between them. The CDR3 is 14 amino acids. Per germline, CDR1 KGHDR and CDR2 SFDVKD. The CDR3, as DNA: TGTGCCACCAGTGAGACCGTGACCGAAGAGACCCAGTACTTC. Translating it yields CATSETVTEETQYF.

The V gene is TRBV29-1, the J gene TRBJ2-1; 7 bases map to TRBD2. The germline gives CDR1 SQVTM, CDR2 ANQGSEA. CDR3 size: 14 residues. Trimming at V came to 1 base and at J to 8 bases, leaving 8 bases not matched to a gene. The CDR3 bases are TGCAGCGTTGAAGCGTGGCGGGAGATCGATGAGCAGTTCTTC. Amino acids: CSVEAWREIDEQFF.

This sequence joins TRBV28 and TRBJ2-5; the D call may be TRBD1 or TRBD2 (5 bases each). V lost 3 bases to trimming and J lost 5 bases, with 16 bases between them. The CDR3 has 15 residues. In germline, CDR1 is MDHEN, CDR2 SYDVKM. The CDR3 region is CASSFPPQGGETQYF. CDR3 DNA: TGTGCCAGCAGTTTCCCCCCCCAGGGCGGGGAGACCCAGTACTTC.

This clonotype has a count of ten or more. The chain has TRBV10-1 and TRBJ2-4; D might be TRBD1 (6 bases). The CDR3 spans 15 residues. CDR1 and CDR2 (germline): WNHNN, SYGVQD (reference sequence). V lost 5 bases, J lost 5 bases, and 16 bases lay in between. CDR3 in amino acids: CASSQGKGVQNIQYF. In DNA, the CDR3 is TGCGCCAGCAGTCAAGGGAAGGGGGTCCAAAACATTCAGTACTTC.

This clonotype was seen ten or more times. This chain connects TRBV5-1 to TRBJ2-1, with 11 bases that match TRBD2. V was pared by 3 bases and J by 3 bases, with 8 bases of the junction left unmatched. This CDR3 contains 17 residues. Germline loops: CDR1 SGHRS, CDR2 YFSETQ. Here the CDR3 reads CASSSVAGGLVYNEQFF. The CDR3 DNA reads as TGCGCCAGCAGCTCCGTAGCGGGAGGGTTAGTCTACAATGAGCAGTTCTTC.

This clonotype was seen ten or more times. The CDR3 DNA is TGTGCCAGCAGCTTATCTGCGACTAGCGGGAGTGTCGAGCAGTACTTC. It is translated as CASSLSATSGSVEQYF. The J gene is TRBJ2-7, the V gene TRBV7-8; the match to TRBD2 covers 12 bases. The CDR3 loop spans 16 amino acids. CDR1 SGHVS and CDR2 FQNEAQ come from the germline V gene. V shed 2 bases, J shed 6 bases, and the junction held 8 bases outside the gene matches. Together with reference TRBV7-8 and TRBJ2-7, the CDR3 gives the full variable domain: GAGVSQSPRYKVAKRGQDVALRCDPISGHVSLFWYQQALGQGPEFLTYFQNEAQLDKSGLPSDRFFAERPEGSVSTLKIQRTQQEDSAVYLCASSLSATSGSVEQYFGPGTRLTVT.

This clonotype was picked up many times. The chain joins TRBV29-1 to TRBJ2-7; TRBD2 matches at 11 bases. V was clipped by 5 bases and J by 0 bases; unmatched bases: 3. This CDR3 comprises 14 residues. The germline V gene encodes CDR1 SQVTM and CDR2 ANQGSEA. CDR3 bases: TGCAGCGTTTCGCTAGCGGGAGGCTCCTACGAGCAGTACTTC. Its translation is CSVSLAGGSYEQYF.

This clonotype was recorded a few times. The chain uses TRBV5-1 and TRBJ2-1; TRBD2 matches 8 bases. The CDR3 has 17 amino acids. From germline, CDR1 is SGHRS and CDR2 YFSETQ. The trim removed 2 bases at V and 7 bases at J, leaving 14 bases unmatched. Written as DNA, the CDR3 is TGCGCCAGCAGCTTAGGATTAACTAGCGGAGGGAAGAATGAGCAGTTCTTC. It encodes CASSLGLTSGGKNEQFF.

Details on this clonotype: This may arise from a read error, as a much more abundant clone is one base away. V usage is TRBV3-1 and J usage is TRBJ2-7; D possibly corresponds to TRBD2 (5 bases). The CDR3 totals 17 residues. The germline gives CDR1 LGHDT, CDR2 YNNKEL (reference sequence). In nucleotides, the CDR3 is TGTGCCTGCAGCCAAGGACTCAACGCTCTGCAGGCCTACGAGCAGTACTTC. Protein product: CACSQGLNALQAYEQYF.

This clonotype was recorded at least ten times. This sequence joins TRBV9 and TRBJ2-3; D might be TRBD2 (6 bases). V was pared by 7 bases and J by 5 bases, with 17 bases between. The CDR3 consists of 14 residues. CDR1 and CDR2 from the germline V gene are SGDLS and YYNGEE. For the CDR3, the DNA is TGTGCCAGCGGATTTGGGGGGAGTGAAGATACGCAGTATTTT. Protein: CASGFGGSEDTQYF.

This clonotype has only a few counts. The J gene is TRBJ1-1, the V gene TRBV20-1, with TRBD1 identical over 9 bases. V was pared by 0 bases and J by 6 bases, with 5 bases of the junction left unmatched. The CDR3 runs 14 residues. Germline CDR1 DFQATT, CDR2 SNEGSKA (reference sequence). In nucleotides, the CDR3 is TGCAGTGCTAGAGACTCGCGACAGGGGGCTGAAGCTTTCTTT. This codes for CSARDSRQGAEAFF.

This clonotype came up a few times. This chain uses TRBV13 with TRBJ2-3, with a tentative D call TRBD2 (5 bases). The V and J ends lost 5 bases and 7 bases respectively, with 22 bases between them. The CDR3 spans 16 residues. CDR1 and CDR2 from the germline V gene are PRHDT and FYEKMQ (reference sequence). CDR3 sequence (DNA): TGTGCCAGCAGCCCCCGACTGAGCGGCTACTCCCATACGCAGTATTTT. Translation gives CASSPRLSGYSHTQYF.

This clonotype was seen ten or more times. CDR3 DNA sequence: TGTGCCAGCTCGTCGAATAGGGACGTCAGGAACTATGGCTACACCTTC. Encoded protein: CASSSNRDVRNYGYTF. The gene calls are TRBV12-3 or TRBV12-4 and TRBJ1-2; a possible D gene is TRBD1 (5 bases). Trimming removed 8 bases at V and 2 bases at J, with 21 bases between. CDR3 length equals 16 residues.

The V gene is TRBV7-2, the J gene TRBJ2-3; 7 bases match TRBD2. J lost 5 bases, V lost 3 bases, and 11 bases had no gene match. The CDR3 is 16 residues long. Germline CDR1 and CDR2: SGHTA and FQGNSA. The CDR3 spells CASSFSWREQGDTQYF. CDR3 nucleotide sequence: TGTGCCAGCAGCTTTAGTTGGCGGGAGCAAGGAGATACGCAGTATTTT.

This clonotype was counted many times. The V and J genes are TRBV4-2 and TRBJ2-7; perhaps TRBD1 as D (5 bases). The germline gives CDR1 LGHNA, CDR2 YNFKEQ. V lost 1 base and J lost 2, with 6 bases in between. The CDR3 has 13 residues. The CDR3 sequence: CASSQGTTYEQYF. Written as DNA, the CDR3 is TGTGCCAGCAGCCAAGGGACAACCTACGAGCAGTACTTC.

This clonotype was counted at least ten times. This chain joins TRBV20-1 and TRBJ2-5, with 10 nucleotides matching TRBD2. There are 15 residues in the CDR3. V shed 0 bases, J shed 4 bases, and the junction held 5 bases outside the gene matches. From germline, CDR1 is DFQATT and CDR2 SNEGSKA (reference sequence). The CDR3 DNA is TGCAGTGCTAGAGAACTAGCGGGACATGGAGAGACCCAGTACTTC. It specifies CSARELAGHGETQYF.

This clonotype showed up just a few times. J is TRBJ2-3 and V is TRBV5-1; TRBD2 matches at 8 bases. CDR1 and CDR2 from the germline V gene are SGHRS and YFSETQ. The CDR3 consists of 16 residues. After removal of 2 bases from V and 4 bases from J, the junction contained 9 bases not matched to a gene. CDR3 sequence: CASSFPGRAGSDTQYF. CDR3 DNA sequence: TGCGCCAGCAGCTTCCCCGGGAGGGCCGGATCAGATACGCAGTATTTT.

The chain joins TRBV30 to TRBJ1-2, with D unclear. The CDR3 runs to 13 residues. The V end was cut by 0 bases, the J end by 0 bases, with 5 bases between. Germline V gene lookup returns CDR1 GTSNPN and CDR2 SVGIG (reference sequence). Written as DNA, the CDR3 is TGTGCCTGGAGTGTACCTGCTAACTATGGCTACACCTTC. It is translated as CAWSVPANYGYTF.